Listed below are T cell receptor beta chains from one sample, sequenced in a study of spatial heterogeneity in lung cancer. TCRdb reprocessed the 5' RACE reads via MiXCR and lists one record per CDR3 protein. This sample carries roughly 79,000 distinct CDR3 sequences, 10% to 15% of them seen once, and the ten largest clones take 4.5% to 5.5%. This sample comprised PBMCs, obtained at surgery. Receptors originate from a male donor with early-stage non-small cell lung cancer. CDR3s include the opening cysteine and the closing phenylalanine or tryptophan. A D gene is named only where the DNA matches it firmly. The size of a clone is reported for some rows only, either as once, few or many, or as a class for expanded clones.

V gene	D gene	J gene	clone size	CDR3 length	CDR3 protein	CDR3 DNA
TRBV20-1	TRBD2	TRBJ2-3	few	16	CSAQVGLAGVTDTQYF	TGCAGTGCGCAAGTCGGACTAGCGGGAGTCACAGATACGCAGTATTTT
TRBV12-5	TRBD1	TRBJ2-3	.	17	CASGQLPGQEGPDTQYF	TGTGCTAGTGGCCAACTACCCGGACAGGAAGGGCCAGATACGCAGTATTTT
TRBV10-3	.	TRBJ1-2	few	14	CAISVDISNYGYTF	TGTGCCATCAGTGTTGACATATCTAACTATGGCTACACCTTC
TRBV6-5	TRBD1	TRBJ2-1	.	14	CASSYGQVGDEQFF	TGTGCCAGCAGTTACGGACAGGTGGGCGATGAGCAGTTCTTC
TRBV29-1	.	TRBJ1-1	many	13	CSVEVGGNTEAFF	TGCAGCGTTGAAGTTGGGGGGAACACTGAAGCTTTCTTT
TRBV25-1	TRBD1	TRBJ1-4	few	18	CASSEYKGASATNEKLFF	TGTGCCAGCAGTGAATATAAGGGGGCGTCCGCAACTAATGAAAAACTGTTTTTT
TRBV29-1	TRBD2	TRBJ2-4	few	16	CSVSLAGVLAKNIQYF	TGCAGCGTTTCTCTAGCGGGAGTACTAGCCAAAAACATTCAGTACTTC
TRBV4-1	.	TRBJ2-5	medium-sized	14	CASSQDRYHETQYF	TGCGCCAGCAGCCAAGATCGATATCATGAGACCCAGTACTTC
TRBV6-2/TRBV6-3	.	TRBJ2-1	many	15	CASSYSSSLYNEQFF	TGTGCCAGCAGTTACTCATCCTCCCTCTACAATGAGCAGTTCTTC
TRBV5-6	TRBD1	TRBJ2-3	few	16	CASSLKGGLRTDTQYF	TGTGCCAGCAGCTTGAAAGGGGGCCTGAGGACAGATACGCAGTATTTT
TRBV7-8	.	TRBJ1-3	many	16	CASSLGVGGSGNTIYF	TGTGCCAGCAGCTTAGGGGTCGGGGGATCTGGAAACACCATATATTTT
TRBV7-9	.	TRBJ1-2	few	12	CASSLSSRGYTF	TGTGCCAGCAGCTTAAGTTCCCGGGGCTACACCTTC
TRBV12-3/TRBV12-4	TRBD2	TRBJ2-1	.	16	CASSLGGGGLNNEQFF	TGTGCCAGCAGTTTAGGCGGCGGGGGGCTAAACAATGAGCAGTTCTTC
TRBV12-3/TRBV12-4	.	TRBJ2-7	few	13	CASSIGQAYEQYF	TGTGCCAGCAGTATCGGGCAGGCCTACGAGCAGTACTTC
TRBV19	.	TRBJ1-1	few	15	CASLGTGQSNTEAFF	TGTGCCAGCCTGGGGACTGGTCAGTCGAACACTGAAGCTTTCTTT
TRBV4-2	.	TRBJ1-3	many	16	CASSPSDSSSGNTIYF	TGTGCCAGCAGCCCTTCGGACAGCTCCTCTGGAAACACCATATATTTT
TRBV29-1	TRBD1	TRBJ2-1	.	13	CSVEGDSYNEQFF	TGCAGCGTTGAAGGGGACAGCTACAATGAGCAGTTCTTC
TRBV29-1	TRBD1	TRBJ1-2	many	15	CSVEDRGRTNYGYTF	TGCAGCGTGGAAGACAGGGGACGAACGAACTATGGCTACACCTTC
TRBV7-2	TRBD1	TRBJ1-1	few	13	CASSFGQGNEAFF	TGTGCCAGCAGCTTCGGACAGGGGAATGAAGCTTTCTTT
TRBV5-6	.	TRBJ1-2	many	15	CASSLEVRESYGYTF	TGTGCCAGCAGCTTGGAAGTCAGGGAAAGCTATGGCTACACCTTC
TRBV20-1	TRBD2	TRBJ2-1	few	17	CSARLGAGGSLYNEQFF	TGCAGTGCTAGACTAGGGGCCGGCGGGAGCCTCTACAATGAGCAGTTCTTC
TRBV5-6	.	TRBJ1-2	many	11	CASTSSGGYTF	TGTGCCAGCACGTCTTCAGGTGGCTACACCTTC
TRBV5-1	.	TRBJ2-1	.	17	CASTSFLRETSYNEQFF	TGCGCCAGCACCTCTTTTCTCCGAGAGACATCCTACAATGAGCAGTTCTTC
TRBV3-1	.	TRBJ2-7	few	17	CASSRSHSGPLSYEQYF	TGTGCCAGCAGCCGGTCCCATTCCGGGCCACTGTCCTACGAGCAGTACTTC
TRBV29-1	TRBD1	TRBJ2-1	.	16	CSVEGSSGTALNEQFF	TGCAGCGTTGAAGGGAGCAGTGGGACAGCCCTCAATGAGCAGTTCTTC
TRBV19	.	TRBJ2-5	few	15	CASSIAVGHQETQYF	TGTGCCAGTAGTATAGCAGTGGGACACCAAGAGACCCAGTACTTC
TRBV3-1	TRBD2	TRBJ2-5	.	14	CASSQERAGRTQYF	TGTGCCAGCAGCCAAGAGCGAGCGGGACGGACCCAGTACTTC
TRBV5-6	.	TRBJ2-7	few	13	CASSLTGLSEQYF	TGTGCCAGCAGCTTGACAGGGTTAAGCGAGCAGTACTTC
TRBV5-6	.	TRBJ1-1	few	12	CASRRAEAEAFF	TGTGCCAGCAGAAGGGCCGAGGCTGAAGCTTTCTTT
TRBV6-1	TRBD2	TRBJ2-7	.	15	CASSEAPGGRSEQYF	TGTGCCAGCAGTGAAGCGCCGGGAGGAAGGTCGGAGCAGTACTTC
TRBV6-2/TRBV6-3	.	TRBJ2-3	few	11	CASRDHHTQYF	TGTGCCAGCAGGGACCACCATACGCAGTATTTT
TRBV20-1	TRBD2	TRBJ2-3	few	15	CSASPTGLAVHTQYF	TGCAGTGCTAGTCCTACGGGACTAGCTGTCCATACGCAGTATTTT
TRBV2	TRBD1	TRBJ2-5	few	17	CASNSRRGQGYQETQYF	TGTGCCAGCAACTCCCGAAGGGGACAGGGGTACCAAGAGACCCAGTACTTC
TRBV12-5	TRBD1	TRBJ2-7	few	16	CASGLDRGRTDYEQYF	TGTGCTAGTGGTTTGGACAGGGGACGAACGGACTACGAGCAGTACTTC
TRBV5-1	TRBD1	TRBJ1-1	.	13	CASLKQGGTEAFF	TGCGCCAGTCTAAAACAGGGGGGAACTGAAGCTTTCTTT
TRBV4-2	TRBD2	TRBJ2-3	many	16	CASSQDSGGSTDTQYF	TGTGCCAGCAGCCAAGATTCGGGGGGTAGCACAGATACGCAGTATTTT
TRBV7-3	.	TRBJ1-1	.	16	CASSLDSAGLNTEAFF	TGTGCCAGCAGCTTAGATTCGGCAGGCTTGAACACTGAAGCTTTCTTT